The clone carrying this T cell receptor beta chain was counted a few times. The antigen remains unidentified. This sample was taken from a study of T cell repertoires in cytomegalovirus infection. Study summary: In public TCR beta signatures, there were indications of both CMV infection and matching HLA type.

Study conclusions and caveats: Clonotype analysis showed dominance of the ex vivo response by HLA-C-restricted CMV-specific TCR beta clonotypes. CMV carriers having the relevant HLA were flagged by cumulative public TCR beta family frequency.

Germline-derived CDR1 and CDR2 are SEHNR and FQNEAQ (reference sequence). Trimming stripped 5 bases from V and 4 bases from J, with 20 bases between. The CDR3 totals 16 residues. TCRdb fed the reads into MiXCR, producing one record per CDR3 protein. Found here are about 450,000 distinct CDR3 sequences, approximately 30% of them singletons; the top ten hold roughly 13%. The V and J genes are TRBV7-9 and TRBJ1-2; D is unclear. The sequenced sample consisted of PBMCs. The clonotype originates from a human donor in good health (CMV status not recorded). Some clones in this sample may be carry-over from other donors' samples. Here the CDR3 DNA reads TGTGCCAGCAGCCCGATAGGTGTCGACCTCGCCTATGGCTACACCTTC. Its translation is CASSPIGVDLAYGYTF.